The clone carrying this T cell receptor (beta chain) was detected only once. The method was immunoSEQ multiplex PCR; TCRdb's version includes in-frame clones alone and lacks a portion of them. The repertoire holds over 85,000 clones, with less than 95% as singletons. Trimming at V came to 4 bases and at J to 0 bases, leaving 9 bases not matched to a gene. The CDR3 runs 17 residues. The germline V gene encodes CDR1 SNHLY and CDR2 FYNNEI. This entry is derived from a study of technical replicates of blood from a handful of donors. The chain is built from TRBV2 and TRBJ1-5; 7 bases match TRBD1. The clonotype originates from a human donor in good health. The sample comprised T cells isolated from PBMCs. The CDR3 loop reads CASSGGQSSYSNQPQHF. For the CDR3, the DNA is TGTGCCAGCAGTGGGGGACAGTCTAGTTATAGCAATCAGCCCCAGCATTTT.